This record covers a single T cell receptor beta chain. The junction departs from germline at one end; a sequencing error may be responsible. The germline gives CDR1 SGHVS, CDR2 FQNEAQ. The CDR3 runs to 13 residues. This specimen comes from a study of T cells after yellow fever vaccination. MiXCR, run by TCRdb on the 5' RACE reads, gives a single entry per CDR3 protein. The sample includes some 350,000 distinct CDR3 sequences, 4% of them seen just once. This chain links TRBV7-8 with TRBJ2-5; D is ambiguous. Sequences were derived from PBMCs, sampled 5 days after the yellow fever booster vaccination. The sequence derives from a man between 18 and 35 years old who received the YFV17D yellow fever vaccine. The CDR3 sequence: CASTLARRETQYF. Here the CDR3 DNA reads TGTGCCAGCACCTTAGCCCGCCGAGAGACCCAGTACTTC.